A single T cell receptor beta chain is shown here with its context. This clonotype has at least ten counts. No cognate antigen has been identified for it. Per-base qualities were not stored, and no clone one base away is much larger. The data were obtained in a study of esophageal squamous cell carcinoma under preoperative chemotherapy (dated by TCRdb to 2016 to 2019). General notes on the study: The study profiled TCR repertoires of both peripheral blood T cells and tumor-infiltrating lymphocytes. The study assessed how paclitaxel-nedaplatin chemotherapy affected T-cell receptor repertoires in patients with esophageal squamous cell carcinoma. The cohort comprised five or six patients with primary esophageal squamous cell carcinoma. Repertoires were compared between samples taken before and after paclitaxel-nedaplatin therapy.

The library was built by means of PCR. Sequenced using a HiSeq X Ten. TCR repertoires were characterized by high-throughput sequencing. TCRdb ran its own pipeline on the public reads, namely fastp trimming at Q25 and MiXCR clone calling, and kept in-frame beta chains. Merged by CDR3 protein, the rows form single entries marked with the most common genes and DNA. The sample data list about 18,000 distinct CDR3 sequences, and under 60% of these were observed just once. The top ten clones comprise 29% of the sample. The meaning of the sample's time point label: after preoperative PTX-NDP chemotherapy. Paclitaxel-nedaplatin was administered to patients as preoperative chemotherapy before surgery. Looking up the germline V gene yields CDR1 ENHRY and CDR2 SYGVKD. The CDR3 measures 14 amino acids from cysteine to phenylalanine. CDR3 DNA is the only sequence kept; it has 42 bases, read in frame from the first base. After removal of 7 bases from V and 7 bases from J, the junction retains 9 bases not matched to a gene.

What the authors observed across the whole study: Tumor-infiltrating lymphocytes after treatment appeared to come partly from peripheral T cells migrating into the tumor, rather than solely from local clonal changes. The cohort was small, with only a handful of patients with esophageal squamous cell carcinoma analyzed. Paclitaxel-nedaplatin therapy induced immediate and substantial clonotype frequency changes, with contraction more likely among abundant clones than amplification. A significant increase in TCR diversity was observed in peripheral T cells after chemotherapy, whereas no such increase was observed in tumor-infiltrating lymphocytes.

The V and J segments used are TRBV10-3 and TRBJ2-1, and TRBD2 matches 8 of the central bases. This specimen was taken from a patient given preoperative chemotherapy. The receptor was derived from a human donor with esophageal squamous cell carcinoma. The donor label of this sample is uncertain. The CDR3 has the sequence CAITAIRGGNEQFF. The nucleotides read TGTGCCATCACGGCTATCCGGGGGGGGAATGAGCAGTTCTTC.